This T cell receptor (beta chain) came from a study of T-cell memory formation after mild COVID-19 (dated by TCRdb to about 2021). Describing the broader study: TCR sequence clusters from the two donors were largely donor specific. In a couple of donors, T-cell clones that expanded and contracted after mild COVID-19 were tracked by sequencing TCRalpha and TCRbeta repertoires over time. The cohort comprised two young, previously healthy adult volunteers, one female and one male. Overall study outcomes, separate from this receptor: Some responding clones were detected in pre-infection memory, which suggested that pre-existing cross-reactive memory T cells had joined the SARS-CoV-2 response. From day 15 to 85, contracting clones showed balanced CD4/CD8 phenotypes, whereas a second wave of clones that expanded from day 15 to 37 leaned towards CD4+. The second-wave clones that peaked on day 37 were not confirmed to be SARS-CoV-2 specific. Contracting CD4+ clones were located mainly in the CM and EM memory subsets, whereas CD8+ clones were found to be enriched in EMRA. The study covered only two mild cases, and larger cohorts including severe cases with pre-infection samples were considered necessary.

Sequencing was performed on an Illumina NovaSeq 6000. cDNA libraries for TCRalpha and TCRbeta were prepared by 5'RACE using constant-segment primers, with sample barcodes and unique molecular identifiers added. RNA was extracted from every sample with Trizol reagent. Libraries were amplified in two PCR steps, with a second sample barcode and Illumina TruSeq adapters added in the second step. The libraries were sequenced on an Illumina NovaSeq using 2 x 150 bp paired-end reads. The authors processed their data as follows. Reads were demultiplexed and collapsed into UMI-guided consensus sequences with migec v1.2.7. Using mixcr v2.1.11, UMI consensuses were aligned to TRA and TRB V and J templates and then assembled into clonotypes. A clonotype was counted as expanded or contracted only when both edgeR and NoisET called the clonotype significant, with the noise models trained on biological replicates. For edgeR calls, a false discovery rate-adjusted p below 0.01 and a log2 fold-change threshold of 1 were applied. As an exploratory analysis of dynamics, max-normalized trajectories of the 1000 most abundant clonotypes were examined by PCA with hierarchical clustering. Each responding clone was given a CD4 or CD8 phenotype based on the CD4+ and CD8+ repertoires, which had been sequenced separately. TCRdb redid the processing of the public reads, applying fastp at Q25 and MiXCR, and retained in-frame beta chains. Each record represents a unique CDR3 protein, reported with the most common genes and DNA among its rows. The V and J calls were not made by the authors but by TCRdb's processing. In all, the sample holds hundreds of thousands of distinct CDR3 sequences, and approximately 18% of those were seen once. Around 13% of the sample is held by the ten biggest clonotypes.

PBMCs were isolated by Ficoll-Paque density gradient centrifugation. For this clonotype: Its antigen specificity is not known. No much larger clonotype is one base removed from it; base qualities were not supplied.

Trimming takes 0 bases off V and 0 bases off J; junction bases not matched to a gene: 4. Per the germline V gene, SGDLS is the CDR1 and YYNGEE is the CDR2. From cysteine to phenylalanine, the CDR3 is 16 amino acids long. Only CDR3 DNA remains: 48 bases, in frame from the first base. The V and J segments used are TRBV9 and TRBJ2-3, with 7 central nucleotides matching TRBD1. The sample comprised PBMCs or a T cell subset sorted from them (not recorded which). This receptor was obtained from an adult woman who had mild COVID-19 (a few samples of this study predate the infection). The sample titles of this study are shuffled in the database, so cell type and time point are left out; the donor was told from shared clones. The DNA sequence is as follows: TGTGCCAGCAGCGTAGGCACAGGGGTCAGCACAGATACGCAGTATTTT. Its translation is CASSVGTGVSTDTQYF. With the rest looked up from the reference TRBV9 and TRBJ2-3 genes rather than sequenced, the full variable domain is DSGVTQTPKHLITATGQRVTLRCSPRSGDLSVYWYQQSLDQGLQFLIQYYNGEERAKGNILERFSAQQFPDLHSELNLSSLELGDSALYFCASSVGTGVSTDTQYFGPGTRLTVL.